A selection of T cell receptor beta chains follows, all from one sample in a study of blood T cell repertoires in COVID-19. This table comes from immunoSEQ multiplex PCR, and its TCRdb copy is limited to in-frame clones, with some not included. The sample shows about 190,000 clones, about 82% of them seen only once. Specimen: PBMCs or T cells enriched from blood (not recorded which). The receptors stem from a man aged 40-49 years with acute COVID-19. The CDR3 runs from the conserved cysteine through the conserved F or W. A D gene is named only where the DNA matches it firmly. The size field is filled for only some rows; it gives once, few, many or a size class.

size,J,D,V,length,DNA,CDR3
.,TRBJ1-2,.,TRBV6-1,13,TGTGCCAGCAGTGAAAGATACTCGGGTGGCTACACCTTC,CASSERYSGGYTF
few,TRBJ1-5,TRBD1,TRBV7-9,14,TGTGCCAGCAGCTTCGAGGGGGCAGGGCAGCCCCAGCATTTT,CASSFEGAGQPQHF
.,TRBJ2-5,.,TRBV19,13,TGTGCCAGTAGTATGGGACTGCAAGAGACCCAGTACTTC,CASSMGLQETQYF
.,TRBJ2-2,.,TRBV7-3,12,TGTGCCAGCAGCTCCGTCACCGGGGAGCTGTTTTTT,CASSSVTGELFF
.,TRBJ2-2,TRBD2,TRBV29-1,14,TGCAGCGTAGTTGTGCTAGCGGGATCCGGGGAGCTGTTTTTT,CSVVVLAGSGELFF
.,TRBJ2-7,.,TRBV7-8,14,TGTGCCAGCAGCCCCGGGACACCGACTACTGAGCAGTACTTC,CASSPGTPTTEQYF
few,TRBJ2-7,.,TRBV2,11,TGTGCCAGCAGTGGAGCTTTCGGGCAGTACTTC,CASSGAFGQYF
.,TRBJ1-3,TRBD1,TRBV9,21,TGTGCCAGCAGCGTAGGGGGAGGAGGGGGCTTTATAGTTGACTCTGGAAACACCATATATTTT,CASSVGGGGGFIVDSGNTIYF
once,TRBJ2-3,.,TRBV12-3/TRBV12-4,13,TGTGCCAGCAGACAACCATCCACAGATACGCAGTATTTT,CASRQPSTDTQYF
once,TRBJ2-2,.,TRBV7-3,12,TGTGCCAGCAGCTTATCATCCGGGGAGCTGTTTTTT,CASSLSSGELFF
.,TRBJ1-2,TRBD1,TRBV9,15,TGTGCCAGCAGCGTAGAGGCAGGGGGAGACTATGGCTACACCTTC,CASSVEAGGDYGYTF
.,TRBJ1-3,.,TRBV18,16,TGTGCCAGCTCACCTGGGGAGTGGGGCTCTGGAAACACCATATATTTT,CASSPGEWGSGNTIYF
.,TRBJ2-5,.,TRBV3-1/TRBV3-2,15,TGTGCCAGCAGCCAAGGGCGCGGCCCACAAGAGACCCAGTACTTC,CASSQGRGPQETQYF
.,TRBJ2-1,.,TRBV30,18,TGTGCCTGGAATTTCTTGCGGCTTTCTACGAGCTCCTACAATGAGCAGTTCTTC,CAWNFLRLSTSSYNEQFF
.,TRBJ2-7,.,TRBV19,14,TGTGCCAGTAGTATAGGGGGGACAAGCTACGAGCAGTACTTC,CASSIGGTSYEQYF
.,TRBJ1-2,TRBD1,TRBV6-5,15,TGTGCCAGCAGTTACTCAGGGGGCGAGAACTATGGCTACACCTTC,CASSYSGGENYGYTF
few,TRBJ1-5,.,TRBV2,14,TGTGCCAGCAGTGAAACCAGGGGCAATCAGCCCCAGCATTTT,CASSETRGNQPQHF
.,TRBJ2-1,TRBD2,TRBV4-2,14,TGTGCCAGCAGCCCCCGCGGGGAGGGTAATGAGCAGTTCTTC,CASSPRGEGNEQFF
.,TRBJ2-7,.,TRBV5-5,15,TGTGCCAGCAGCTTGTCACAGGGTGCGCAATACGAGCAGTACTTC,CASSLSQGAQYEQYF
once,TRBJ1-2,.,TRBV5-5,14,TGTGCCAGCAGTCCCGTTGTGTCCGCAGGTGGCTACACCTTC,CASSPVVSAGGYTF
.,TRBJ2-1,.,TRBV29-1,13,TGCAGCGTTACTCCGAACTCCTACAATGAGCAGTTCTTC,CSVTPNSYNEQFF
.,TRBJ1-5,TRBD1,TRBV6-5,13,TGTGCCAGCAGTCAGACAGGGGGACAGCCCCAGCATTTT,CASSQTGGQPQHF
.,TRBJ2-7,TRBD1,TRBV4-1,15,TGCGCCAGCAGCCGGTCGGACAGGCGGTCCTACGAGCAGTACTTC,CASSRSDRRSYEQYF
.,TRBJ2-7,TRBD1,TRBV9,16,TGTGCCAGCAGCGCTAGACAGGGGCCCAGGGACTACGAGCAGTACTTC,CASSARQGPRDYEQYF
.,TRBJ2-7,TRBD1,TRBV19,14,TGTGCCAGCGCCGACGGGACAGGACTTGAAGAGCAGTACTTC,CASADGTGLEEQYF
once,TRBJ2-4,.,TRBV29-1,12,TGCAGCGTTGAGAGCTTCCCAAACATTCAGTACTTC,CSVESFPNIQYF
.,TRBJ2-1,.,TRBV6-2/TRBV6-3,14,TGTGCCAGCAGTTACCCTCCCCCTACCAATGAGCAGTTCTTC,CASSYPPPTNEQFF
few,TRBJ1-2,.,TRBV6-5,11,TGTGCCAGCAGTAACAGGGACGGCTACACCTTC,CASSNRDGYTF
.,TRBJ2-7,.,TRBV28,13,TGTGCCAGCGGGACTGAGGATTCCTACGAGCAGTACTTC,CASGTEDSYEQYF
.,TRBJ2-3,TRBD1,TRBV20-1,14,TGCAGTGCTAGTCGGGACAGCTTCACAGATACGCAGTATTTT,CSASRDSFTDTQYF
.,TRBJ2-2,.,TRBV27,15,TGTGCCAGCAGAGCTCGGGGAGCGAACACCGGGGAGCTGTTTTTT,CASRARGANTGELFF
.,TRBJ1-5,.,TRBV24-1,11,TGTGCCAAAATACGGTTTCAGCCCCAGCATTTT,CAKIRFQPQHF
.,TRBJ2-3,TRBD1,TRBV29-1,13,TGCAGCTTTTCGGACAGGGTGAGAGATACGCAGTATTTT,CSFSDRVRDTQYF
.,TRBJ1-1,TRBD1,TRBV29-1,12,TGCAGCGTTGCCAGGGGGCCCACTGAAGCTTTCTTT,CSVARGPTEAFF
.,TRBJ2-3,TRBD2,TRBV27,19,TGTGCCAGCAGTTTATCCCCCTTGAGCGGGAGGGCCCTCGCAGATACGCAGTATTTT,CASSLSPLSGRALADTQYF
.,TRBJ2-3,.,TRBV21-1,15,TGTGCCAGCAGCTCCCGGGACACCGACACAGATACGCAGTATTTT,CASSSRDTDTDTQYF
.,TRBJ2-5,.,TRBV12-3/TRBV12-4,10,TGTGCCAGCAGCGGTCAGACCCAGTACTTC,CASSGQTQYF
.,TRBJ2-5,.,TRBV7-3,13,TGTGCCAGCAGCTTAAGCCTAAGCGAGACCCAGTACTTC,CASSLSLSETQYF
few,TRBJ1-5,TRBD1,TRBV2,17,TGTGCCAGCAGGAGGGGACAGCAACCGGGTGGGAATCAGCCCCAGCATTTT,CASRRGQQPGGNQPQHF
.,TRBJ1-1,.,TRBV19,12,TGTGCCAGTAGTATCGTAGGGACTGGTGCTTTCTTT,CASSIVGTGAFF
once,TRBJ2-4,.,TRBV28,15,TGTGCCAGCAGGGGAAGCGCTAGCGAGCAAAACATTCAGTACTTC,CASRGSASEQNIQYF
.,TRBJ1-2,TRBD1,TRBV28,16,TGTGCCAGTTATTTAACAGGGGCTGGAGTGAACTATGGCTACACCTTC,CASYLTGAGVNYGYTF
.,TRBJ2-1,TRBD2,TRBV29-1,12,TGCAGCGCAGACCCGGGGGGATTAAGTCAGTTCTTC,CSADPGGLSQFF
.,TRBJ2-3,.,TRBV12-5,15,TGTGCTAGTGGTCCCACGGGCGGGGGCACAGATACGCAGTATTTT,CASGPTGGGTDTQYF